This T cell receptor beta chain was recorded in a study of blood T cell repertoires in COVID-19. For the study at large: COVID-19 samples collected from the United States, Italy and Spain covered acute and convalescent phases. PBMCs, B-cell-depleted T cells, or T cells were the source of the cDNA or gDNA that made up the material.

Living in about two dozen US areas, the participants were between roughly 18 and 89 years of age. Original data processing: Reference gene primer amplification gave estimated nucleated cell counts. TCRdb's table, derived via immunoSEQ multiplex PCR, lists solely in-frame clones and lacks some. D and trimming come from the DNA, and the V and J calls and clone size come from that table. The table includes about 190,000 clones, more than 75% detected once. This clonotype was obtained from a woman aged 50 to 60 with acute COVID-19. Source material: PBMCs or T cells enriched from blood (not recorded which).

The CDR3 DNA is TGTGCCAGCTCACCTGGCACAGGGTCCTCCAACTCTGGAAACACCATATATTTT. This translates into CASSPGTGSSNSGNTIYF. This chain connects TRBV18 to TRBJ1-3, with a weak D call TRBD1 (6 bases). The CDR3 totals 18 residues. The V gene's germline CDR1 is KGHSH and CDR2 LQKENI. Trimming removed 3 bases from V and 0 bases from J, with 18 bases in between. The full variable domain, completed using reference TRBV18 and TRBJ1-3, is NAGVMQNPRHLVRRRGQEARLRCSPMKGHSHVYWYRQLPEEGLKFMVYLQKENIIDESGMPKERFSAEFPKEGPSILRIQQVVRGDSAAYFCASSPGTGSSNSGNTIYFGEGSWLTVV.